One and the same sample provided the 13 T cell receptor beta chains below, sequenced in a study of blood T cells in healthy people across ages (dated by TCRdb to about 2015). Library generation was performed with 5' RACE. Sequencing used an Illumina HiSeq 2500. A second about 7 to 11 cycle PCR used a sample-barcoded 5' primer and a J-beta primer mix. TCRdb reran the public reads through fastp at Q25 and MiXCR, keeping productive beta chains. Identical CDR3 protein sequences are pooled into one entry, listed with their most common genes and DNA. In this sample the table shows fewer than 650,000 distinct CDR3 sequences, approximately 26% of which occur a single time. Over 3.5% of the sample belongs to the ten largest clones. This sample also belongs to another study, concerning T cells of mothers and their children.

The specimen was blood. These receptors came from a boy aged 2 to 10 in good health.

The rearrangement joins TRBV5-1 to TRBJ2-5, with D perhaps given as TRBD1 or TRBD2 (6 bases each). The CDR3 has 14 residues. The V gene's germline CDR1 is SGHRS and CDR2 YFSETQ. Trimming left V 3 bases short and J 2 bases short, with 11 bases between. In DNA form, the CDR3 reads TGCGCCAGCAGCTCACCGGGGGCGCAAGAGACCCAGTACTTC. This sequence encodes CASSSPGAQETQYF.

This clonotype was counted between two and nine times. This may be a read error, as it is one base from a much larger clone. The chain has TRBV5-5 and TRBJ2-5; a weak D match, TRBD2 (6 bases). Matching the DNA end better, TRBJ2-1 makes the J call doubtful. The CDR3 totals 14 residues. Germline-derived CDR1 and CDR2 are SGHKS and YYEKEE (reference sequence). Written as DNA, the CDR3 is TGTGCCAGCAGCTCGCGACTAGGGGTTAATGAGCAGTTCTTC. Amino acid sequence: CASSSRLGVNEQFF.

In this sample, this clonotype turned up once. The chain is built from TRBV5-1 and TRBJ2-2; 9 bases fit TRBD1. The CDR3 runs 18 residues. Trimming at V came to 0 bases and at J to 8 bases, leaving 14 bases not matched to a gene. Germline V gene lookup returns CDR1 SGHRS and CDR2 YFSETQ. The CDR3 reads CASSLGTGTGRPWGELFF. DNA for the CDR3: TGCGCCAGCAGCTTGGGCACCGGGACAGGGCGACCATGGGGGGAGCTGTTTTTT. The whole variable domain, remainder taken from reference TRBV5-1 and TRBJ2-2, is KAGVTQTPRYLIKTRGQQVTLSCSPISGHRSVSWYQQTPGQGLQFLFEYFSETQRNKGNFPGRFSGRQFSNSRSEMNVSTLELGDSALYLCASSLGTGTGRPWGELFFGEGSRLTVL.

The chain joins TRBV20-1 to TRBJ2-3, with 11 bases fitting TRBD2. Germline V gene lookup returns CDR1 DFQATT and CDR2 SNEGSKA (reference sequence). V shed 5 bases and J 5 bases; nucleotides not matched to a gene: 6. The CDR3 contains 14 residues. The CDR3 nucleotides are TGCAGTGCTCGACTAGCGGGGTTTCGAGATACGCAGTATTTT. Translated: CSARLAGFRDTQYF.

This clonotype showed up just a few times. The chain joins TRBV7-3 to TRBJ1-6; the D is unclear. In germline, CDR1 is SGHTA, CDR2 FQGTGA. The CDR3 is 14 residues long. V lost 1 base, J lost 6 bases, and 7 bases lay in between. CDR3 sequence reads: CASSLSQSNSPLHF. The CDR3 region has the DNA TGTGCCAGCAGCTTAAGTCAGAGTAATTCACCCCTCCACTTT.

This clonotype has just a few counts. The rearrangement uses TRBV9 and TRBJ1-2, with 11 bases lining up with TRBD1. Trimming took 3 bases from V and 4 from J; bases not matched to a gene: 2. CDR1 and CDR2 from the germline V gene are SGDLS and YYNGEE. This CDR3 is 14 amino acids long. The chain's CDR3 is CASSDGQGAYGYTF. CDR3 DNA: TGTGCCAGCAGCGACGGACAGGGGGCCTATGGCTACACCTTC. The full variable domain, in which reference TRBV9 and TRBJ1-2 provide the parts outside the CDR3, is DSGVTQTPKHLITATGQRVTLRCSPRSGDLSVYWYQQSLDQGLQFLIQYYNGEERAKGNILERFSAQQFPDLHSELNLSSLELGDSALYFCASSDGQGAYGYTFGSGTRLTVV.

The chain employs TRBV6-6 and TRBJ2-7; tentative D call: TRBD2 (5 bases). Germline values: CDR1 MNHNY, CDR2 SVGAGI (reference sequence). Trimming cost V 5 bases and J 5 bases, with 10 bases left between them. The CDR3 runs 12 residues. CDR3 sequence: CASSMFGDEQYF. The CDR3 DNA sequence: TGTGCCAGCAGTATGTTCGGGGACGAGCAGTACTTC.

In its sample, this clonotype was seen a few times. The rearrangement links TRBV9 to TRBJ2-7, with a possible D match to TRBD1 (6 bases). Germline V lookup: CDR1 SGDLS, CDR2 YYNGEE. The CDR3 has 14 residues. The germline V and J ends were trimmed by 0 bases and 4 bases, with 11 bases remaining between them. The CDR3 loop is CASSVGARGYEQYF. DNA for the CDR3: TGTGCCAGCAGCGTAGGCGCCAGGGGATACGAGCAGTACTTC.

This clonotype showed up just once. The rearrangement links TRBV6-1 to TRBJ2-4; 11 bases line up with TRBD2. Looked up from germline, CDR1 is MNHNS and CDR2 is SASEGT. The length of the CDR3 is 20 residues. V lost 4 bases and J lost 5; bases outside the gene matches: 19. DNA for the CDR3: TGTGCCAGCAGTGCGGATGCGGCAGCGACTAGCGGGAACGGCCAAAACATTCAGTACTTC. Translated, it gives CASSADAAATSGNGQNIQYF.

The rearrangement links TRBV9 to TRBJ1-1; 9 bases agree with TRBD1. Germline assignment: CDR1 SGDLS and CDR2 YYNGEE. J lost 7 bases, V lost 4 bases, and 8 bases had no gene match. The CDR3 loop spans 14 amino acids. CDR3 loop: CASSSGTGKDEAFF. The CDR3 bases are TGTGCCAGCAGCTCCGGGACAGGGAAGGATGAAGCTTTCTTT.

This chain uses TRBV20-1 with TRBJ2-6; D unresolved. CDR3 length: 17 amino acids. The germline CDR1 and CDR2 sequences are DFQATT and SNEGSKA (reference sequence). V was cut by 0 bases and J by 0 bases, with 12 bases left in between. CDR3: CSARDRSGSSGANVLTF. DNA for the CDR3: TGCAGTGCTAGAGATAGATCAGGATCCTCTGGGGCCAACGTCCTGACTTTC.

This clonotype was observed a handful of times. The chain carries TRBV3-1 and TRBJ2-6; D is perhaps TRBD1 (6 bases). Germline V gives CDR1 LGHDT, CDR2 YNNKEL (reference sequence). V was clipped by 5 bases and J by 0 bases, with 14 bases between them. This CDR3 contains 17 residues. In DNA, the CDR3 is TGTGCCAGCAGCTTGTGGGACACCTCCTCTGGGGCCAACGTCCTGACTTTC. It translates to CASSLWDTSSGANVLTF.

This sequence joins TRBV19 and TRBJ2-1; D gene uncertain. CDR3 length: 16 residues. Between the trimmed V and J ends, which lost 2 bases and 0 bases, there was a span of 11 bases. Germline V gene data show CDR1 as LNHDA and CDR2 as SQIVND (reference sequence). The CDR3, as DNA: TGTGCCAGTAGTATATCAAGGAGAGGCTCCTACAATGAGCAGTTCTTC. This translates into CASSISRRGSYNEQFF.